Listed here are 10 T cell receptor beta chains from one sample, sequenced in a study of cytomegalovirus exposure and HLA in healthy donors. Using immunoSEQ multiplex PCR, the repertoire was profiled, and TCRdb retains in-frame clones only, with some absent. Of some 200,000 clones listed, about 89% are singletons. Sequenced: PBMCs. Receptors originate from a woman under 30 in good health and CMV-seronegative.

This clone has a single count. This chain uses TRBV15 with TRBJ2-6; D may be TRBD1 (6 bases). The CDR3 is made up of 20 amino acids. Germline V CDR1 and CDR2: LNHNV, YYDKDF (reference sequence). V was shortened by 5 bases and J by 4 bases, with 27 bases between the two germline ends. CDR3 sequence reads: CATSETPGTPDFYGANVLTF. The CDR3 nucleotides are TGTGCCACCAGCGAGACTCCGGGGACACCCGATTTCTACGGGGCCAACGTCCTGACTTTC.

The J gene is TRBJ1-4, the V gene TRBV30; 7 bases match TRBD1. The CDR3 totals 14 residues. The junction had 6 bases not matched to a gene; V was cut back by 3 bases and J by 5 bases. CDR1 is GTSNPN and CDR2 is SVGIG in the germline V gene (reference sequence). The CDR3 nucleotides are TGTGCCTGGAGGGCGGGGACAGTCAATGAAAAACTGTTTTTT. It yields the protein CAWRAGTVNEKLFF.

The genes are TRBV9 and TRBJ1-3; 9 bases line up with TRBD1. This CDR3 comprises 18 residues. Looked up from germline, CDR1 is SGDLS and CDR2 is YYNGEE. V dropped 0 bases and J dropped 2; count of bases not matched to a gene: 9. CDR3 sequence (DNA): TGTGCCAGCAGCGTAGCTGGGACAGGGCGATTCCCTGGAAACACCATATATTTT. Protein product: CASSVAGTGRFPGNTIYF.

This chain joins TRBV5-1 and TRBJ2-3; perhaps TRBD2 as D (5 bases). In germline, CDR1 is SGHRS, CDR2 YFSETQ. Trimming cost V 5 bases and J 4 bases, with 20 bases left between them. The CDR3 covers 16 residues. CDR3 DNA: TGCGCCAGCAGGGGCAGAGGGCAAGCCTCCGCAGATACGCAGTATTTT. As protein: CASRGRGQASADTQYF.

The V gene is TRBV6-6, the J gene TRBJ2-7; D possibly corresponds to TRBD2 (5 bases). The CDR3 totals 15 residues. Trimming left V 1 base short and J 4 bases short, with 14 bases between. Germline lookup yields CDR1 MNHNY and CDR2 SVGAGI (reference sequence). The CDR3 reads CASSYFGGGEYEQYF. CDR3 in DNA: TGTGCCAGCAGTTACTTCGGCGGAGGCGAATACGAGCAGTACTTC.

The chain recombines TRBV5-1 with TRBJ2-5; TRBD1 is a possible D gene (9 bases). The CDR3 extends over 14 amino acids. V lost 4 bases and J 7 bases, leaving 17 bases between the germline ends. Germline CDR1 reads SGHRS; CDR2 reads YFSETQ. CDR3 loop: CASSPLAGQGTQYF. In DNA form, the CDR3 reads TGCGCCAGCAGCCCCTTAGCGGGACAGGGGACCCAGTACTTC. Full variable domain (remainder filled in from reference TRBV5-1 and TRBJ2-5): KAGVTQTPRYLIKTRGQQVTLSCSPISGHRSVSWYQQTPGQGLQFLFEYFSETQRNKGNFPGRFSGRQFSNSRSEMNVSTLELGDSALYLCASSPLAGQGTQYFGPGTRLLVL.

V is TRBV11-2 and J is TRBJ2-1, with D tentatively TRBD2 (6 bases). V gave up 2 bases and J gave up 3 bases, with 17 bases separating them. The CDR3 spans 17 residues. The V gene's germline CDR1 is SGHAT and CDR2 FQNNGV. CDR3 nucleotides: TGTGCCAGCAGCTTAAGCGGGTCTATCCCCCGCTACAATGAGCAGTTCTTC. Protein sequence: CASSLSGSIPRYNEQFF.

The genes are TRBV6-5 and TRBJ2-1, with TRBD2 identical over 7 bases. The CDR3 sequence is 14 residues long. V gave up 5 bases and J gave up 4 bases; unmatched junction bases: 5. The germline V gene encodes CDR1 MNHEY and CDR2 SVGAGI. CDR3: CASSGEGRYNEQFF. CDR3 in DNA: TGTGCCAGCAGTGGGGAGGGCCGGTACAATGAGCAGTTCTTC.

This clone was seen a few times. This CDR3 is CASSYVAGSTGELFF. The CDR3 DNA reads TGTGCCAGCAGTTACGTAGCGGGAAGCACCGGGGAGCTGTTTTTT. The chain is built from TRBV27 and TRBJ2-2, with TRBD2 matching 8 bases. This CDR3 region has 15 residues. V was pared by 4 bases and J by 4 bases, with 5 bases of the junction left unmatched. Germline-derived CDR1 and CDR2 are MNHEY and SMNVEV (reference sequence).

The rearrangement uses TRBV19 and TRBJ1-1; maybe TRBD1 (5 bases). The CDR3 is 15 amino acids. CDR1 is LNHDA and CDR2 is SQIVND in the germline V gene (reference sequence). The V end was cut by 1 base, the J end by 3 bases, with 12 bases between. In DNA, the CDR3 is TGTGCCAGTAGTATAGGGGGTTCCAGGGACACTGAAGCTTTCTTT. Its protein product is CASSIGGSRDTEAFF. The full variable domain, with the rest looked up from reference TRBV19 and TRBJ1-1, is DGGITQSPKYLFRKEGQNVTLSCEQNLNHDAMYWYRQDPGQGLRLIYYSQIVNDFQKGDIAEGYSVSREKKESFPLTVTSAQKNPTAFYLCASSIGGSRDTEAFFGQGTRLTVV.